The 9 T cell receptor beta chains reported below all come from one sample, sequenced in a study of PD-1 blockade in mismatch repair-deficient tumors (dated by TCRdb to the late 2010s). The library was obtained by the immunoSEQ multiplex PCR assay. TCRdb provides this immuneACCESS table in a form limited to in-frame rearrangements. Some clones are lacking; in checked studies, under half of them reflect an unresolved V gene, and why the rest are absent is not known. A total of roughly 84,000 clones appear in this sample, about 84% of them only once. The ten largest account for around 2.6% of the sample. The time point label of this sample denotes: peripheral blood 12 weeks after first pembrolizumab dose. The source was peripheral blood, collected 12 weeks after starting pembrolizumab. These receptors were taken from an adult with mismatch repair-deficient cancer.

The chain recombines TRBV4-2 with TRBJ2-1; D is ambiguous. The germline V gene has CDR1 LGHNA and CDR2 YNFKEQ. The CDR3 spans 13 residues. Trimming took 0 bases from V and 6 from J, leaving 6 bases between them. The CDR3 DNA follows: TGTGCCAGCAGCCAAGAGGGTCTCAATGAGCAGTTCTTC. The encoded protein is CASSQEGLNEQFF.

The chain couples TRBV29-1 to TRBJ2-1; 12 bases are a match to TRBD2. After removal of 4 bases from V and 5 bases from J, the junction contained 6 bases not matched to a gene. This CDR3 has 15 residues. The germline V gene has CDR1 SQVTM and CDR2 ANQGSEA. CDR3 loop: CSVATSGRYNNEQFF. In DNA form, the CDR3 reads TGCAGCGTTGCTACTAGCGGGAGGTACAACAATGAGCAGTTCTTC.

This chain's CDR3 is CASRDGYTEAFF. CDR3 nucleotide sequence: TGTGCCAGCAGGGACGGATACACTGAAGCTTTCTTT. The rearrangement uses TRBV6-1 and TRBJ1-1; D gene ambiguous. Trimming removed 6 bases at V and 3 bases at J, with 8 bases between. CDR3 length equals 12 residues. Germline CDR1 reads MNHNS; CDR2 reads SASEGT.

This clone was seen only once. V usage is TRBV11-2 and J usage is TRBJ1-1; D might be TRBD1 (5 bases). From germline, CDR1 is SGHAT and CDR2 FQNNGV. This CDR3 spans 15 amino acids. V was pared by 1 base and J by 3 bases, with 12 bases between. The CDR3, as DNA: TGTGCCAGCAGCTTAGGGGTTACGGGGCACACTGAAGCTTTCTTT. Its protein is CASSLGVTGHTEAFF.

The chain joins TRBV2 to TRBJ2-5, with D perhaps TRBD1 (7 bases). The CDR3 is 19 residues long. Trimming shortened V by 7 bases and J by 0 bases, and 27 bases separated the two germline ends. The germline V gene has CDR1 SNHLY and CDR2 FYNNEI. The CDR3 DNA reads TGTGCCAGCATAAGGGGGCTCAGGGCTAGCGACATGTACCAAGAGACCCAGTACTTC. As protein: CASIRGLRASDMYQETQYF.

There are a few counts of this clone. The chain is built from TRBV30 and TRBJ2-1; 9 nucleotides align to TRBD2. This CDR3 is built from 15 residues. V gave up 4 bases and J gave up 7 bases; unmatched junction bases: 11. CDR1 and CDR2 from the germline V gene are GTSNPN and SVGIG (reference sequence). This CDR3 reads CAWIVLAGVSNEQFF. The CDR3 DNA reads TGTGCCTGGATCGTGTTAGCGGGAGTATCAAATGAGCAGTTCTTC.

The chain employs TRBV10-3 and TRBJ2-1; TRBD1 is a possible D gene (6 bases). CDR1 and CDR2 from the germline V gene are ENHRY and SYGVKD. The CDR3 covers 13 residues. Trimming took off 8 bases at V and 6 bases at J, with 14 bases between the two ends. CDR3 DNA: TGTGCCATCTTCCGGGACACGATCAATGAGCAGTTCTTC. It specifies CAIFRDTINEQFF.

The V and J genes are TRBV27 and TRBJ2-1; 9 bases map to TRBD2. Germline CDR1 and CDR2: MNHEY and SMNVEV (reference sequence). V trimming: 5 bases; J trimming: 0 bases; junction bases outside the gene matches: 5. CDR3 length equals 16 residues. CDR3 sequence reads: CASSPSGESSYNEQFF. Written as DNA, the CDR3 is TGTGCCAGCAGTCCTAGCGGGGAGAGCTCCTACAATGAGCAGTTCTTC.

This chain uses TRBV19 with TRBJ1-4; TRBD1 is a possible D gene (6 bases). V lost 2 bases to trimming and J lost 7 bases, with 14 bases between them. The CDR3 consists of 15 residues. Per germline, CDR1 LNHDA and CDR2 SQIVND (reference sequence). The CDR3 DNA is TGTGCCAGTAGTATAATACGTCAGGGGCCTGAAAAACTGTTTTTT. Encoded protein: CASSIIRQGPEKLFF.